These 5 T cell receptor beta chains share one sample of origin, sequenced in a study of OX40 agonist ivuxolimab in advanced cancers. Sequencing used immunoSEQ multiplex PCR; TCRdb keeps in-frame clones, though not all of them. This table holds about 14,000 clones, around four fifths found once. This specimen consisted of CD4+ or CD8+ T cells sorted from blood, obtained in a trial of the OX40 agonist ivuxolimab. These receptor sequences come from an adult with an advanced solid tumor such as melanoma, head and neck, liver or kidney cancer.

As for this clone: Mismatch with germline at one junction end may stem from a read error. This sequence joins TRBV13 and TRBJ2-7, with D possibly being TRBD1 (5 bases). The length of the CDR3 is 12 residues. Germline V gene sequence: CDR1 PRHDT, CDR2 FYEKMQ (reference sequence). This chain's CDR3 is CASSLGDYEQYF. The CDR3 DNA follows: TGTGCCAGCAGCCTAGGGGACTACGAGCAGTACTTC.

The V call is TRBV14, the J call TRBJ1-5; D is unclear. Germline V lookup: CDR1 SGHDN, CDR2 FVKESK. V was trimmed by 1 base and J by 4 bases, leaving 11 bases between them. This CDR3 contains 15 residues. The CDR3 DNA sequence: TGTGCCAGCAGCCAAGTTGGGCAGCCAAATCAGCCCCAGCATTTT. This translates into CASSQVGQPNQPQHF.

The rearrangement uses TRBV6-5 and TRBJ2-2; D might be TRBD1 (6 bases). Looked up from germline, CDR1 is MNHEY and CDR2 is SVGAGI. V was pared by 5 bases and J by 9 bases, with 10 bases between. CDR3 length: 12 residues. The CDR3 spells CASSPQGWELFF. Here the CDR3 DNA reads TGTGCCAGCAGTCCACAGGGTTGGGAGCTGTTTTTT.

The chain's CDR3 is CASSQDPGMMNTEAFF. DNA of the CDR3: TGTGCCAGCAGCCAAGACCCCGGGATGATGAACACTGAAGCTTTCTTT. This chain links TRBV4-2 with TRBJ1-1; D gene ambiguous. The CDR3 spans 16 residues. V was shortened by 0 bases and J by 0 bases, with 11 bases between the two germline ends. The germline gives CDR1 LGHNA, CDR2 YNFKEQ.

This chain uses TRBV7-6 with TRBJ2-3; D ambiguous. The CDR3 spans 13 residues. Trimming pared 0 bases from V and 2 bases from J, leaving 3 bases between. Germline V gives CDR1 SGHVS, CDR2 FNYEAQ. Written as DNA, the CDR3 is TGTGCCAGCAGCTTAGCTCACACAGATACGCAGTATTTT. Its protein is CASSLAHTDTQYF.